This T cell receptor beta chain appears in the sequencing data of a study of CD8 T cells in ankylosing spondylitis. Regarding the study as a whole: According to the report, clones linked to the disease were significantly enriched in matched synovial fluid samples taken from ankylosing spondylitis patients. What seemed typical of ankylosing spondylitis blood was a TCR beta motif built from about 8 highly homologous variants. Those disease-linked clones were CD8+; they were also relatively rare in peripheral blood.

Each CDR3 protein gets one entry after TCRdb re-called the 5' RACE reads with MiXCR. The sample comprises about 500,000 distinct CDR3 sequences, about 13% of which are singletons, and about 6.5% rests with the top ten. This clonotype was seen a handful of times. Its cognate antigen is unknown. CDR3 length: 15 amino acids. Losses at the gene ends were 7 bases for V and 8 bases for J; bases not matched to a gene: 8. The germline V gene has CDR1 DFQATT and CDR2 SNEGSKA (reference sequence). The chain couples TRBV20-1 to TRBJ2-1, with TRBD2 matching 16 bases. This clonotype originated in a male donor with ankylosing spondylitis. Sequencing was performed on blood, either unsorted or a sorted T cell fraction (not recorded which). CDR3 DNA: TGCAGTGTTGGGGGACTAGCGGGAGGGAGGGATGAGCAGTTCTTC. Translated: CSVGGLAGGRDEQFF.